This T cell receptor beta chain was captured in a study of blood T cell repertoires in COVID-19. Sequencing was performed with immunoSEQ multiplex PCR; in TCRdb, only in-frame clones are kept and a portion is missing. The sample includes about 240,000 clones, around 87% of them seen just once. This clone is categorized as medium-sized. The V and J ends lost 5 bases and 1 base, in that order; junction bases with no gene match: 11. The CDR3 extends over 18 amino acids. The germline gives CDR1 MNHNY, CDR2 SVGAGI (reference sequence). The sequence was collected from a woman in her thirties who had recovered from COVID-19. Sample: peripheral blood. V is TRBV6-6 and J is TRBJ1-5, with 10 bases lining up with TRBD1. CDR3 DNA: TGTGCCAGCAGTCCTTCAATCCTGGGACAGGGGAGCAATCAGCCCCAGCATTTT. Residues: CASSPSILGQGSNQPQHF.